A single sample gave rise to the 17 T cell receptor beta chains below, sequenced in a study of OX40 agonist ivuxolimab in advanced cancers. Using immunoSEQ multiplex PCR, the repertoire was profiled, and TCRdb retains in-frame clones only, with some absent. The sample lists tens of thousands of clones; about 90% were seen once. The sequences come from CD4+ or CD8+ T cells sorted from blood, collected in a trial of the OX40 agonist ivuxolimab. Receptors originate from an adult with an advanced solid tumor such as melanoma, head and neck, liver or kidney cancer.

The rearrangement joins TRBV10-1 to TRBJ2-2, with TRBD2 as a possible D gene (5 bases). Germline-derived CDR1 and CDR2 are WNHNN and SYGVQD (reference sequence). Trimming left V 4 bases short and J 5 bases short, with 8 bases between. CDR3 size: 13 residues. CDR3 sequence reads: CASSVEVTGELFF. In DNA, the CDR3 is TGCGCCAGCAGTGTGGAGGTTACCGGGGAGCTGTTTTTT.

This sequence joins TRBV4-1 and TRBJ1-2; tentative D call: TRBD1 (5 bases). Trimming cost V 4 bases and J 3 bases, with 12 bases left between them. This CDR3 has 14 amino acids. Germline lookup yields CDR1 MGHRA and CDR2 YSYEKL. CDR3 region: CASSLLDRDYGYTF. The DNA of the CDR3 is TGCGCCAGCAGCCTACTCGACAGAGACTATGGCTACACCTTC.

For this clone: The sample carries other DNA sequences with the same CDR3. This rearrangement joins TRBV7-9 to TRBJ1-1; D unclear. The germline V and J ends were trimmed by 1 base and 1 base, with 4 bases remaining between them. Germline CDR1 SEHNR, CDR2 FQNEAQ (reference sequence). This CDR3 is built from 13 residues. The CDR3 is CASSLGQNTEAFF. The CDR3 bases are TGTGCCAGCAGCTTAGGACAGAACACTGAAGCTTTCTTT.

The rearrangement joins TRBV12-5 to TRBJ2-7; D is ambiguous. The germline V gene has CDR1 LGHNT and CDR2 FRNRAP. CDR3 length: 16 residues. V shed 2 bases and J shed 4 bases, with 18 bases lying between them. The CDR3 is CASGLYLGTNLYEQYF. CDR3 coding DNA: TGTGCTAGTGGTTTGTATCTGGGTACAAACCTATACGAGCAGTACTTC.

This clone was detected once. The J gene is TRBJ1-2, the V gene TRBV7-2; 8 nucleotides align to TRBD1. Trimming cost V 5 bases and J 8 bases; bases outside gene matches: 10. The CDR3 extends over 14 amino acids. From germline, CDR1 is SGHTA and CDR2 FQGNSA. As DNA, the CDR3 is TGTGCCAGCAGCCGCTGGGCAGGGGGCGCCGGCTACACCTTC. Translation: CASSRWAGGAGYTF.

The chain is built from TRBV7-9 and TRBJ1-1; D remains unclear. The V end was cut by 2 bases, the J end by 5 bases, with 15 bases between. This CDR3 is built from 15 residues. Per the germline V gene, CDR1 is SEHNR and CDR2 is FQNEAQ (reference sequence). CDR3 sequence: CASSLYRESGTEAFF. The CDR3 nucleotides are TGTGCCAGCAGCTTATATCGGGAGTCGGGAACTGAAGCTTTCTTT.

The chain uses TRBV30 and TRBJ1-1; 8 bases are shared with TRBD1. V lost 3 bases to trimming and J lost 5 bases; unmatched junction nucleotides: 5. The CDR3 sequence is 13 residues long. CDR1 and CDR2 (germline): GTSNPN, SVGIG (reference sequence). The CDR3 DNA sequence: TGTGCCTGGAGGAGGGACAGGACGACTGAAGCTTTCTTT. Translation gives CAWRRDRTTEAFF. The full variable domain, its missing parts supplied by reference TRBV30 and TRBJ1-1, is SQTIHQWPATLVQPVGSPLSLECTVEGTSNPNLYWYRQAAGRGLQLLFYSVGIGQISSEVPQNLSASRPQDRQFILSSKKLLLSDSGFYLCAWRRDRTTEAFFGQGTRLTVV.

This chain joins TRBV7-2 and TRBJ2-1; TRBD2 agrees at 8 bases. J gave up 4 bases and V 0 bases, and 5 bases lay outside the gene matches. Per the germline V gene, CDR1 is SGHTA and CDR2 is FQGNSA. CDR3 length: 16 amino acids. DNA of the CDR3: TGTGCCAGCAGCTTAGCTGCCACTAGCGGTTACAATGAGCAGTTCTTC. Amino acids: CASSLAATSGYNEQFF.

The chain employs TRBV28 and TRBJ1-4; D unclear. The CDR3 totals 11 residues. V lost 5 bases to trimming and J lost 11 bases, with 9 bases between them. Germline CDR1 reads MDHEN; CDR2 reads SYDVKM. The CDR3 DNA reads as TGTGCCAGCAGTCGCCGAGGGAAACTGTTTTTT. Protein sequence: CASSRRGKLFF.

The chain joins TRBV7-8 to TRBJ2-3; D remains ambiguous. The CDR3 is 14 residues long. The germline CDR1 and CDR2 sequences are SGHVS and FQNEAQ. V lost 0 bases and J 2 bases, leaving 6 bases between the germline ends. CDR3 sequence reads: CASSLARSTDTQYF. CDR3 coding DNA: TGTGCCAGCAGCTTAGCACGGTCCACAGATACGCAGTATTTT. Looking up the rest from reference TRBV7-8 and TRBJ2-3 gives the full variable domain: GAGVSQSPRYKVAKRGQDVALRCDPISGHVSLFWYQQALGQGPEFLTYFQNEAQLDKSGLPSDRFFAERPEGSVSTLKIQRTQQEDSAVYLCASSLARSTDTQYFGPGTRLTVL.

This sequence joins TRBV11-2 and TRBJ1-2; possible D gene TRBD1, 5 bases. The CDR3 sequence is 15 residues long. Germline loops: CDR1 SGHAT, CDR2 FQNNGV. V lost 0 bases, J lost 2 bases, and 10 bases lay in between. Written as DNA, the CDR3 is TGTGCCAGCAGCTTAGATGACAGATCCAACTATGGCTACACCTTC. Translation gives CASSLDDRSNYGYTF.

J is TRBJ2-7 and V is TRBV7-2, with 7 nucleotides matching TRBD1. Per germline, CDR1 SGHTA and CDR2 FQGNSA. V shed 1 base and J 6 bases; nucleotides not matched to a gene: 3. The CDR3 is made up of 13 amino acids. The CDR3 protein is CASSLEQGFEQYF. The CDR3 DNA is TGTGCCAGCAGCTTAGAACAGGGGTTCGAGCAGTACTTC.

This sequence joins TRBV2 and TRBJ1-6, with D possibly TRBD1 on 5 matching bases. The CDR3 consists of 14 residues. Trimming removed 4 bases at V and 7 bases at J, with 11 bases between. CDR1 and CDR2 (germline): SNHLY, FYNNEI. The CDR3 bases are TGTGCCAGCAGTGGCCGGGACGGGAATTCACCCCTCCACTTT. It codes for CASSGRDGNSPLHF.

CDR3 DNA: TGCGCCAGCAGTCCCCCCGGGGGGGGTTGGGAGACCCAGTACTTC. This translates into CASSPPGGGWETQYF. V gene TRBV23-1 combines with J gene TRBJ2-5; 8 nucleotides align to TRBD2. TRBV23-1 is labeled an ORF, and its function is uncertain. This CDR3 has 15 amino acids. The ends lost 4 bases at V and 5 bases at J; junction bases unmatched: 9.

In its sample, this clone was seen a few times. The V gene is TRBV18, the J gene TRBJ1-2; 7 bases fit TRBD1. The CDR3 spans 13 residues. Trimming at V came to 5 bases and at J to 3 bases, leaving 3 bases not matched to a gene. The germline V gene encodes CDR1 KGHSH and CDR2 LQKENI. CDR3 coding DNA: TGTGCCAGCTCAGTTGACAGGGACTATGGCTACACCTTC. It encodes CASSVDRDYGYTF.

This CDR3 is CAWSVWDRGGNQPQHF. In DNA form, the CDR3 reads TGTGCCTGGAGTGTTTGGGACAGGGGTGGCAATCAGCCCCAGCATTTT. The chain uses TRBV30 and TRBJ1-5; 10 bases fit TRBD1. After removal of 0 bases from V and 2 bases from J, the junction contained 4 bases not matched to a gene. Looked up from germline, CDR1 is GTSNPN and CDR2 is SVGIG (reference sequence). The CDR3 extends over 16 amino acids.

The chain is built from TRBV9 and TRBJ2-3; 9 nucleotides agree with TRBD2. Germline V gene data show CDR1 as SGDLS and CDR2 as YYNGEE. This CDR3 region has 15 residues. With 3 bases clipped from V and 1 base from J, the junction kept 3 bases outside the gene matches. The CDR3 reads CASSASGTRTDTQYF. Written as DNA, the CDR3 is TGTGCCAGCAGCGCTAGCGGGACACGCACAGATACGCAGTATTTT.